This record covers a single T cell receptor (beta chain). V lost 4 bases, J lost 4 bases, and 17 bases lay in between. Germline CDR1 and CDR2: SGHKS and YYEKEE (reference sequence). The CDR3 sequence is 15 residues long. The data were taken from a study of glioma-infiltrating T cells after dendritic cell vaccination. At the level of the study: Patients received autologous tumor lysate-pulsed dendritic cell vaccination between about 2003 and 2012. At biweekly intervals, patients got three intradermal dendritic cell vaccine injections.

Input was 2 to 2.5 ug genomic DNA, or all available if less. This table comes from immunoSEQ multiplex PCR, and its TCRdb copy is limited to in-frame clones, with some not included. The data show about 50,000 clones, with roughly 87% seen just once and more than 9.5% held by the top ten. This chain joins TRBV5-5 and TRBJ2-5; D is ambiguous. The sequenced sample was blood, obtained before dendritic cell vaccination. The origin of this receptor is a human donor with glioblastoma. The CDR3 reads CASSELRSPPETQYF. The CDR3 DNA sequence: TGTGCCAGCAGCGAGCTCCGGAGTCCCCCAGAGACCCAGTACTTC.